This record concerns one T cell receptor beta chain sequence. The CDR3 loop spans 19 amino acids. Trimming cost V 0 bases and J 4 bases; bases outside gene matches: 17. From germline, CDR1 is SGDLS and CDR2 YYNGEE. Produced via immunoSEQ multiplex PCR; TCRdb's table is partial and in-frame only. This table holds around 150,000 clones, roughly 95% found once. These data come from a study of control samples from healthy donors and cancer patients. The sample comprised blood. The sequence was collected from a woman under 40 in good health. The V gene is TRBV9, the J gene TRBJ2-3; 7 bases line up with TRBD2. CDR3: CASSVGGMRLPGGADTQYF. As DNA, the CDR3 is TGTGCCAGCAGCGTAGGAGGTATGAGACTACCTGGGGGGGCAGATACGCAGTATTTT.